A single sample gave rise to the 16 T cell receptor beta chains below, sequenced in a study of CD8+CD57+ T cells in acquired aplastic anemia. Sequencing was done on patients that had shown CD8+CD57+ cell expansion by flow cytometry. CDR3 and TCR beta VDJ profiling relied on a genomic DNA template. TCRdb analysed the reads with MiXCR anew, one entry per CDR3 protein. The table has tens of thousands of distinct CDR3 sequences, roughly 72% seen once; the top ten hold about four fifths. The specimen was sorted CD4+, CD8+, or CD8+CD57+ T cells (not recorded which) from PBMCs. Every receptor here comes from a human donor with aplastic anemia.

The chain recombines TRBV7-6 with TRBJ2-7, with D possibly being TRBD2 (5 bases). V lost 0 bases and J 2 bases, leaving 11 bases between the germline ends. CDR1 is SGHVS and CDR2 is FNYEAQ in the germline V gene. The CDR3 spans 15 residues. In DNA, the CDR3 is TGTGCCAGCAGCTTAGCTACGGACGGGGCCTACGAGCAGTACTTC. Its translation: CASSLATDGAYEQYF.

Sample share makes this clonotype medium-sized. The genes are TRBV10-3 and TRBJ2-7, with D tentatively TRBD2 (5 bases). Germline V lookup: CDR1 ENHRY, CDR2 SYGVKD. This CDR3 contains 13 residues. With 6 bases removed from V and 6 bases from J, the gap between germline ends came to 15 bases. CDR3 in amino acids: CAISDSSSGEQYF. CDR3 in DNA: TGTGCCATCAGCGATTCCTCGAGCGGCGAGCAGTACTTC.

The rearrangement uses TRBV7-9 and TRBJ2-3; D gene uncertain. Germline assignment: CDR1 SEHNR and CDR2 FQNEAQ (reference sequence). Trimming shortened V by 11 bases and J by 2 bases, and 11 bases separated the two germline ends. CDR3 length: 12 residues. Here the CDR3 reads CACRRDTDTQYF. The CDR3 DNA is TGTGCCTGCCGAAGGGACACAGATACGCAGTATTTT.

V is TRBV5-1 and J is TRBJ2-7, with D possibly being TRBD1 (5 bases). The CDR3 contains 13 residues. Germline CDR1 SGHRS, CDR2 YFSETQ. V was cut by 4 bases and J by 5 bases, with 13 bases left in between. The CDR3 DNA reads TGCGCCAGCAGCAACCCGACAGCCCACGAGCAGTACTTC. Protein product: CASSNPTAHEQYF.

The chain has TRBV10-3 and TRBJ1-2; 7 positions agree with TRBD1. Germline CDR1 and CDR2: ENHRY and SYGVKD. J was trimmed by 9 bases and V by 10 bases; bases with no gene match: 14. CDR3 size: 13 residues. CDR3 coding DNA: TGTGCCACCAAGTCCCCCGAGGGGGCCCGCTACACCTTC. Translating gives CATKSPEGARYTF.

This chain uses TRBV19 with TRBJ1-5; D possibly corresponds to TRBD1 (6 bases). Trimming took 5 bases from V and 6 from J, leaving 11 bases between them. The CDR3 sequence is 13 residues long. Germline values: CDR1 LNHDA, CDR2 SQIVND (reference sequence). The CDR3: CASSAGASQPQHF. CDR3 nucleotide sequence: TGTGCCAGTAGTGCGGGGGCGAGTCAGCCCCAGCATTTT.

The chain joins TRBV10-3 to TRBJ1-5; D might be TRBD1 (5 bases). V lost 0 bases and J 6 bases, leaving 9 bases between the germline ends. CDR1 and CDR2 (germline): ENHRY, SYGVKD. The CDR3 is made up of 14 amino acids. CDR3 in amino acids: CAISESVRGQPQHF. CDR3 DNA: TGTGCCATCAGTGAGTCGGTTAGGGGTCAGCCCCAGCATTTT.

This chain uses TRBV29-1 with TRBJ2-7; D call uncertain. CDR1 is SQVTM and CDR2 is ANQGSEA in the germline V gene. The CDR3 contains 11 residues. Trimming cost V 7 bases and J 3 bases, with 10 bases left between them. CDR3 protein: CSGQKNYEQYF. CDR3 bases: TGCAGCGGGCAGAAGAACTACGAGCAGTACTTC.

The genes are TRBV20-1 and TRBJ2-5; D uncertain. Germline assignment: CDR1 DFQATT and CDR2 SNEGSKA (reference sequence). Trimming pared 2 bases from V and 4 bases from J, leaving 14 bases between. This CDR3 has 14 residues. CDR3 nucleotide sequence: TGCAGTGCTAGACCCCGCAACGGTGGAGAGACCCAGTACTTC. Protein product: CSARPRNGGETQYF.

The chain joins TRBV20-1 to TRBJ2-3; the D is unclear. The CDR3 is 14 residues long. V was shortened by 5 bases and J by 4 bases, with 16 bases between the two germline ends. The V gene's germline CDR1 is DFQATT and CDR2 SNEGSKA (reference sequence). CDR3 loop: CSAYVGGGADTQYF. CDR3 bases: TGCAGTGCTTATGTCGGCGGCGGAGCAGATACGCAGTATTTT.

The chain couples TRBV24-1 to TRBJ2-3; D is ambiguous. Germline V gene sequence: CDR1 KGHDR, CDR2 SFDVKD. The CDR3 spans 11 residues. Trimming left V 3 bases short and J 7 bases short, with 4 bases between. The CDR3 loop reads CATSDPNTQYF. CDR3 nucleotide sequence: TGTGCCACCAGTGATCCCAATACGCAGTATTTT.

This chain joins TRBV19 and TRBJ2-7, with a weak D call TRBD1 (6 bases). The CDR3 consists of 12 residues. V lost 6 bases and J lost 7, with 13 bases in between. The germline gives CDR1 LNHDA, CDR2 SQIVND (reference sequence). CDR3 in amino acids: CASRELGGEQYF. In DNA form, the CDR3 reads TGTGCCAGTAGAGAGCTAGGGGGTGAGCAGTACTTC.

This clonotype has only one observation. This chain joins TRBV19 and TRBJ2-1; D possibly uses TRBD1 or TRBD2 (5 bases each). Between the trimmed V and J ends, which lost 4 bases and 4 bases, there was a span of 14 bases. This CDR3 has 15 residues. The germline V gene has CDR1 LNHDA and CDR2 SQIVND (reference sequence). CDR3 protein: CASSRDRLRYNEQFF. In nucleotides, the CDR3 is TGTGCCAGTAGTAGGGACCGCTTGCGGTACAATGAGCAGTTCTTC.

CDR3 DNA: TGTGCCAGCAGCCAAGATCCCGGGGGCACTGAAGCTTTCTTT. It specifies CASSQDPGGTEAFF. J is TRBJ1-1 and V is TRBV5-4, with D maybe TRBD1 (5 bases). Trimming took off 4 bases at V and 4 bases at J, with 14 bases between the two ends. Germline loops: CDR1 SGHNT, CDR2 YYREEE (reference sequence). CDR3 length: 14 amino acids.

The CDR3 DNA is TGTGCCATCAGTGAGTCGGCTAGCGGCGTCTACGAGCAGTACTTC. This sequence encodes CAISESASGVYEQYF. The rearrangement joins TRBV10-3 to TRBJ2-7, with 7 bases aligning to TRBD2. Germline loops: CDR1 ENHRY, CDR2 SYGVKD. The ends lost 0 bases at V and 3 bases at J; junction bases unmatched: 5. The CDR3 has 15 residues.

This clonotype was seen only a few times. The chain links TRBV29-1 to TRBJ2-1; 8 bases map to TRBD1. Trimming took 5 bases from V and 0 from J; bases not matched to a gene: 3. The CDR3 totals 14 residues. CDR1 and CDR2 from the germline V gene are SQVTM and ANQGSEA. CDR3 amino acids: CSVRTGISYNEQFF. CDR3 nucleotide sequence: TGCAGCGTTCGGACAGGGATCTCCTACAATGAGCAGTTCTTC.